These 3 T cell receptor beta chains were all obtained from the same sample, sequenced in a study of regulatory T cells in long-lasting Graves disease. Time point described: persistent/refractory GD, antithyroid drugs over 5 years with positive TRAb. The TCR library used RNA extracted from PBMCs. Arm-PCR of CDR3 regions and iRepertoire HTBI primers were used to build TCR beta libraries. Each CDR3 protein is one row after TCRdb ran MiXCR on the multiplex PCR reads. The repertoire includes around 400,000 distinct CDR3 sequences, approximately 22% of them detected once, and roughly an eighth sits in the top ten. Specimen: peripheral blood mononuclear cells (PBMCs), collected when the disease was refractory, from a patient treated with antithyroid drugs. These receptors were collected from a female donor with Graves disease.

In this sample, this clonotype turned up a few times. CDR3 amino acids: CSVEAPTEAFF. Here the CDR3 DNA reads TGCAGCGTTGAAGCTCCCACTGAAGCTTTCTTT. The V gene is TRBV29-1, the J gene TRBJ1-1; D remains ambiguous. Germline V gene data show CDR1 as SQVTM and CDR2 as ANQGSEA. The CDR3 length is 11 residues. The ends were cut back, 1 base at V and 4 bases at J, with 4 bases in the middle.

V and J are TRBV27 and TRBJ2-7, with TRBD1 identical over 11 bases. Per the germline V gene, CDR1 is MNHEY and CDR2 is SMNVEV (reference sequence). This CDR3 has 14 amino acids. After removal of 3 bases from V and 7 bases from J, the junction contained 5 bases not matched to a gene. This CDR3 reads CASSLAGQGDEQYF. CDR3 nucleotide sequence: TGTGCCAGCAGTTTGGCGGGACAGGGGGATGAGCAGTACTTC.

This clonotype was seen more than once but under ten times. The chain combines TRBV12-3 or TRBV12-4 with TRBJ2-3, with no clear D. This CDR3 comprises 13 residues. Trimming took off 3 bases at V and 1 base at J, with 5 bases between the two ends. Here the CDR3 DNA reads TGTGCCAGCAGTTTTGAACGCACAGATACGCAGTATTTT. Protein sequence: CASSFERTDTQYF.